Presented here are 10 T cell receptor beta chains from one specimen sequenced in a study of blood T cell repertoires in COVID-19. Method: immunoSEQ multiplex PCR; TCRdb's copy keeps in-frame clones and lacks some. The data hold a few hundred thousand clones, with 75% to 95% observed a single time. The material sequenced was peripheral blood. These receptors all come from a woman between 25 and 40 years old with COVID-19, enrolled during active disease.

The chain uses TRBV18 and TRBJ2-2, with TRBD1 identical over 8 bases. Germline V CDR1 and CDR2: KGHSH, LQKENI. This CDR3 comprises 15 residues. Trimming cost V 3 bases and J 3 bases; bases outside gene matches: 3. CDR3 nucleotides: TGTGCCAGCTCACCTGGACAGGGTGACACCGGGGAGCTGTTTTTT. Translated: CASSPGQGDTGELFF.

The chain couples TRBV28 to TRBJ2-6; D is unresolved. Trimming cost V 6 bases and J 2 bases, with 5 bases left between them. CDR3 length equals 13 residues. Germline CDR1 MDHEN, CDR2 SYDVKM. The CDR3 here is CASRAPGANVLTF. The DNA of the CDR3 is TGTGCCAGCAGGGCCCCTGGGGCCAACGTCCTGACTTTC.

V and J are TRBV14 and TRBJ1-1; possibly TRBD1 for D (5 bases). V lost 1 base, J lost 9 bases, and 15 bases lay in between. This CDR3 is built from 14 residues. The germline V gene has CDR1 SGHDN and CDR2 FVKESK. The CDR3 region has the DNA TGTGCCAGCAGCCAAGCGACTCAGGGAGGGAAAGCTTTCTTT. It specifies CASSQATQGGKAFF.

The gene calls are TRBV11-2 and TRBJ2-2; no clear D. This CDR3 spans 13 amino acids. Germline V CDR1 and CDR2: SGHAT, FQNNGV. Trimming removed 2 bases at V and 3 bases at J, with 4 bases between. Here the CDR3 DNA reads TGTGCCAGCAGCTTACGAGACACCGGGGAGCTGTTTTTT. Its protein product is CASSLRDTGELFF.

This chain joins TRBV6-1 and TRBJ1-2; 7 nucleotides line up with TRBD1. CDR3 length: 15 residues. In germline, CDR1 is MNHNS, CDR2 SASEGT. The trim removed 1 base at V and 3 bases at J, leaving 5 bases unmatched. CDR3 in amino acids: CASSEVGRGDYGYTF. CDR3 nucleotides: TGTGCCAGCAGTGAAGTAGGCAGGGGGGACTATGGCTACACCTTC.

The chain has TRBV4-2 and TRBJ2-1; 8 positions agree with TRBD2. The CDR3 runs to 17 residues. Germline V gene lookup returns CDR1 LGHNA and CDR2 YNFKEQ. The J segment lost 0 bases and the V segment lost 0 bases, leaving 4 bases of the junction unmatched. The CDR3 nucleotides are TGTGCCAGCAGCCAAGAGGCTAGCGGGCTCTCCTACAATGAGCAGTTCTTC. It specifies CASSQEASGLSYNEQFF.

The gene calls are TRBV5-4 and TRBJ2-7, with TRBD2 matching 7 bases. Per the germline V gene, CDR1 is SGHNT and CDR2 is YYREEE (reference sequence). The CDR3 consists of 18 residues. The V and J ends lost 7 bases and 0 bases, in that order; junction bases with no gene match: 19. The CDR3 protein is CASSRARGGPQSSYEQYF. Here the CDR3 DNA reads TGTGCCAGCTCGCGTGCTCGGGGAGGGCCCCAAAGCTCCTACGAGCAGTACTTC.

The gene calls are TRBV7-9 and TRBJ2-1; D is unclear. Per the germline V gene, CDR1 is SEHNR and CDR2 is FQNEAQ (reference sequence). V was pared by 2 bases and J by 6 bases, with 5 bases between. CDR3 length equals 12 residues. CDR3 nucleotide sequence: TGTGCCAGCAGCTTAACAGCCAATGAGCAGTTCTTC. Translated, it gives CASSLTANEQFF.

This clone has only a few counts. The chain carries TRBV3-1 (or the pseudogene TRBV3-2) and TRBJ1-1; unclear D gene. Germline CDR1 reads LGHDT; CDR2 reads YNNKEL (reference sequence). Trimming cost V 4 bases and J 4 bases, with 10 bases left between them. There are 13 residues in the CDR3. CDR3 sequence reads: CASSPPPGTEAFF. The DNA of the CDR3 is TGTGCCAGCAGCCCCCCCCCGGGCACTGAAGCTTTCTTT.

This sequence joins TRBV4-1 and TRBJ2-7; TRBD2 matches 13 bases. V shed 4 bases, J shed 2 bases, and the junction held 5 bases outside the gene matches. Germline V gene data show CDR1 as MGHRA and CDR2 as YSYEKL. The CDR3 runs to 16 residues. The CDR3 DNA sequence: TGCGCCAGCAGCCCGGAGGGACTAGCGGGAACCTACGAGCAGTACTTC. It translates to CASSPEGLAGTYEQYF.